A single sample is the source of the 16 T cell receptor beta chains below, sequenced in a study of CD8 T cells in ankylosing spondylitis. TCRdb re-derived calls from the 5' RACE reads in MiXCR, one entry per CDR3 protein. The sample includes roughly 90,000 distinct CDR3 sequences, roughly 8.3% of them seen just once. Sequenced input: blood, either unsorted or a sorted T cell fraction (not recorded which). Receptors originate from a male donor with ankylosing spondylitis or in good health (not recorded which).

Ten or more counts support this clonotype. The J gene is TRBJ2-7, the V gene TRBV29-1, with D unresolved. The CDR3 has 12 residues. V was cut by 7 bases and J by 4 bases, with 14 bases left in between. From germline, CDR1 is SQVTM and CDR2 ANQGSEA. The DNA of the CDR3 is TGCAGCGGATTAGAGGTTGGGTACGAGCAGTACTTC. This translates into CSGLEVGYEQYF.

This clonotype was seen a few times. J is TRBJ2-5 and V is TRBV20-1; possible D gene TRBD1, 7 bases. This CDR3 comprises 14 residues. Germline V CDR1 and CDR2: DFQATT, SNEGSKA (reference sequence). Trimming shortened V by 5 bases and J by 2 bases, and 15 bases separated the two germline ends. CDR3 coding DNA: TGCAGTGCTCGTCAGGGGGGACAGCAAGAGACCCAGTACTTC. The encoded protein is CSARQGGQQETQYF.

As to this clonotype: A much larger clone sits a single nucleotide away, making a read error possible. The CDR3 sequence: CTSSLKLATEAFF. CDR3 DNA sequence: TGTACCAGCAGCTTAAAGCTGGCCACTGAAGCTTTCTTT. The chain combines TRBV7-2 with TRBJ1-1; D gene uncertain. The germline V gene has CDR1 SGHTA and CDR2 FQGNSA. The length of the CDR3 is 13 residues. Trimming cost V 2 bases and J 4 bases, with 8 bases left between them. The full variable domain, completed using reference TRBV7-2 and TRBJ1-1, is GAGVSQSPSNKVTEKGKDVELRCDPISGHTALYWYRQSLGQGLEFLIYFQGNSAPDKSGLPSDRFSAERTGGSVSTLTIQRTQQEDSAVYLCTSSLKLATEAFFGQGTRLTVV.

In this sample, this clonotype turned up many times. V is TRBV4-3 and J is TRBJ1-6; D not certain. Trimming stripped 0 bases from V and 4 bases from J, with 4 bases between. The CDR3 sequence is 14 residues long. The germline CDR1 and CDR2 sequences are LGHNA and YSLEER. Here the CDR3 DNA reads TGCGCCAGCAGCCAAGAGGCATATAATTCACCCCTCCACTTT. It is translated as CASSQEAYNSPLHF.

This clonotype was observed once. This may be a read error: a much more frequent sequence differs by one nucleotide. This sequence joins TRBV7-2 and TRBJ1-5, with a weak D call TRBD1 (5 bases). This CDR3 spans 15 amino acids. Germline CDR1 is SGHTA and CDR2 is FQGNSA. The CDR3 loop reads CANSLTPGIRWPQHF. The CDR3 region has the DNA TGTGCCAACAGCTTAACCCCAGGGATCAGGTGGCCCCAGCATTTT.

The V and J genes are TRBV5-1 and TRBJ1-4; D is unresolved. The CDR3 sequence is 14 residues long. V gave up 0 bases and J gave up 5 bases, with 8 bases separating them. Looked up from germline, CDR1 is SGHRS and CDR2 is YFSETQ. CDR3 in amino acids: CASSLEQVNEKLFF. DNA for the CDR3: TGCGCCAGCAGCTTGGAGCAGGTCAATGAAAAACTGTTTTTT.

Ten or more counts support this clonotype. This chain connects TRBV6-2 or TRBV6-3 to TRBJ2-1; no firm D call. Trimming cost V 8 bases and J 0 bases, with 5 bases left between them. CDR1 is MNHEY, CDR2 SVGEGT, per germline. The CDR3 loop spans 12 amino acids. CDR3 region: CASEDSYNEQFF. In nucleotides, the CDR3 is TGTGCCAGCGAGGACTCCTACAATGAGCAGTTCTTC.

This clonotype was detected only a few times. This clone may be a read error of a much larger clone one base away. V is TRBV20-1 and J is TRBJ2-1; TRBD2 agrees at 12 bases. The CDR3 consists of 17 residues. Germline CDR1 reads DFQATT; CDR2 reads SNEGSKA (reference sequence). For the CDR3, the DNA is TGCTGTGCTAGAACCACCCTAGCGGGGGGGCCGGAAAATGAGCAGTTCTTC. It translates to CCARTTLAGGPENEQFF.

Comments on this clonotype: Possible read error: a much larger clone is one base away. CDR3 amino acids: CASSVGQTTRTDAQYF. The CDR3 DNA reads TGTGCCAGCAGTGTGGGCCAGACCACGAGGACAGATGCGCAGTATTTT. The rearrangement uses TRBV2 and TRBJ2-3; a possible D gene is TRBD1 (6 bases). The CDR3 length is 16 residues. Germline loops: CDR1 SNHLY, CDR2 FYNNEI.

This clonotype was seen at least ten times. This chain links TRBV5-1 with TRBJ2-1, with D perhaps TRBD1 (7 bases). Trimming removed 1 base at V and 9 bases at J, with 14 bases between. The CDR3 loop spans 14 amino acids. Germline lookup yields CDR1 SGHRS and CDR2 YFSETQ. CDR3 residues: CASSLSGQEGEQFF. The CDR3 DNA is TGCGCCAGCAGCTTGTCCGGACAGGAGGGTGAGCAGTTCTTC.

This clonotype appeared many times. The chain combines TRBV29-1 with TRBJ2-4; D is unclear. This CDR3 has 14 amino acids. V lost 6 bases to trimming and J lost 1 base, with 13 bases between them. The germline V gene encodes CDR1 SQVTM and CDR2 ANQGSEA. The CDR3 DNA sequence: TGCAGCGTCGAGGACGGGTCCGCCAAAAACATTCAGTACTTC. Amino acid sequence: CSVEDGSAKNIQYF.

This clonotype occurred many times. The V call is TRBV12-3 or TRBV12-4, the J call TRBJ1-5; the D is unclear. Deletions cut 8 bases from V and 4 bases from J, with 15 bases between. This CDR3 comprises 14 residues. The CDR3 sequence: CASRKMEGNQPQHF. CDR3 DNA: TGTGCCAGCCGGAAAATGGAGGGAAATCAGCCCCAGCATTTT.

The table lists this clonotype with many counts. CDR3 coding DNA: TGTGCCAGCAGCGATGGGGGCAGGGAAGGTGAAAAACTGTTTTTT. It encodes CASSDGGREGEKLFF. The J gene is TRBJ1-4, the V gene TRBV11-1, with a possible D match to TRBD1 (6 bases). Looked up from germline, CDR1 is SGHAT and CDR2 is FQDESV (reference sequence). This CDR3 is 15 amino acids long. Trimming took 5 bases from V and 7 from J, leaving 17 bases between them.

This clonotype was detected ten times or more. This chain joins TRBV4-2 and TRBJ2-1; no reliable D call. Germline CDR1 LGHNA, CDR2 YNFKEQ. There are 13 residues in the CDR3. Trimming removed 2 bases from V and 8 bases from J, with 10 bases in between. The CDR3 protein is CASSQPGSDEQFF. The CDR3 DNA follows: TGTGCCAGCAGCCAACCCGGCTCCGATGAGCAGTTCTTC.

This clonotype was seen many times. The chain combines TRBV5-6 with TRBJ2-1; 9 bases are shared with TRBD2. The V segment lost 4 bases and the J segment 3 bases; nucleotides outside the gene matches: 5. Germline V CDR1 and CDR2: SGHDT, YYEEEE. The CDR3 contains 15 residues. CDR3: CASSALAGFYNEQFF. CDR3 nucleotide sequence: TGTGCCAGCAGCGCGCTAGCGGGATTCTACAATGAGCAGTTCTTC.

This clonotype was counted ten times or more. As DNA, the CDR3 is TGCAGCGTTGAAGACAAAACCTATGGCTACACCTTC. Encoded protein: CSVEDKTYGYTF. The genes are TRBV29-1 and TRBJ1-2; D is ambiguous. Germline V gene lookup returns CDR1 SQVTM and CDR2 ANQGSEA. The V end was cut by 0 bases, the J end by 4 bases, with 6 bases between. The CDR3 has 12 residues.